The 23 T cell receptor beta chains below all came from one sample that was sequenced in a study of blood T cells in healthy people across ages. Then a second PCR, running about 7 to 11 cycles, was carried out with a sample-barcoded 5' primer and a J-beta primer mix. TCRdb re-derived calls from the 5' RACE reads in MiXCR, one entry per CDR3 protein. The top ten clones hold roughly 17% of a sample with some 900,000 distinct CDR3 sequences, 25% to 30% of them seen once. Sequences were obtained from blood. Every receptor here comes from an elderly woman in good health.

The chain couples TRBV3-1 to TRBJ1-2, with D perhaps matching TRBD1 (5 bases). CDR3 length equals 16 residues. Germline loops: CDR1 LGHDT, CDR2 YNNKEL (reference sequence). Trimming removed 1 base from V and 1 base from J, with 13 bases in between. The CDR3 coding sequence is TGTGCCAGCAGCCAAGTTCTCACAGGACTTAACTATGGCTACACCTTC. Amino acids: CASSQVLTGLNYGYTF.

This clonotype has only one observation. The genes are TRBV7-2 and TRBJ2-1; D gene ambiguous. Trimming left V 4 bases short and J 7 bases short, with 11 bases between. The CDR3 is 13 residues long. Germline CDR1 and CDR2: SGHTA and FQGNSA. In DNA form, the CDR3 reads TGTGCCAGCAGCTCACATTTCGGTAATGAGCAGTTCTTC. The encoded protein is CASSSHFGNEQFF.

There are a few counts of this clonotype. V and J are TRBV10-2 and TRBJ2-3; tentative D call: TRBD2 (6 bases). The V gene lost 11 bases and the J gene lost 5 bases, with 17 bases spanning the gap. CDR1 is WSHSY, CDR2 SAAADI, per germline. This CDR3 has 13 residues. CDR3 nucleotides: TGCGCCGCCCGCAGGAGGGGAGGAGATACGCAGTATTTT. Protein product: CAARRRGGDTQYF.

The CDR3 spells CATSRGAAAYQETQYF. The CDR3 nucleotides are TGTGCCACCAGTAGGGGGGCAGCAGCTTACCAAGAGACCCAGTACTTC. The chain employs TRBV24-1 and TRBJ2-5, with D perhaps matching TRBD1 or TRBD2 (6 bases each). This CDR3 comprises 16 residues. CDR1 and CDR2 from the germline V gene are KGHDR and SFDVKD. Between the trimmed V and J ends, which lost 6 bases and 0 bases, there was a span of 16 bases.

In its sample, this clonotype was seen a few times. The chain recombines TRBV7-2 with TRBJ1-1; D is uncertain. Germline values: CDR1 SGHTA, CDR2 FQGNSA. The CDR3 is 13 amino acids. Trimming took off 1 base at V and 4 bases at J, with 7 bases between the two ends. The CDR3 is CASSLERATEAFF. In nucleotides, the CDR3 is TGTGCCAGCAGCTTAGAACGGGCCACTGAAGCTTTCTTT.

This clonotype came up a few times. CDR3 region: CASSLGGGNADTQYF. CDR3 DNA sequence: TGTGCCAGCAGTTTAGGCGGCGGGAACGCAGATACGCAGTATTTT. V gene TRBV12-3 or TRBV12-4 combines with J gene TRBJ2-3; a weak D match, TRBD2 (6 bases). Deletions cut 1 base from V and 4 bases from J, with 12 bases between. This CDR3 is 15 amino acids long.

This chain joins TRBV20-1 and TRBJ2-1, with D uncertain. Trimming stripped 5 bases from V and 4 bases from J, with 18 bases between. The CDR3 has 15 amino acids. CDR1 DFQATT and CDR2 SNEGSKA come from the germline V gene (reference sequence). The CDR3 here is CSAPSIVRSYNEQFF. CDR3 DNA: TGCAGTGCTCCCTCTATCGTCCGAAGTTACAATGAGCAGTTCTTC.

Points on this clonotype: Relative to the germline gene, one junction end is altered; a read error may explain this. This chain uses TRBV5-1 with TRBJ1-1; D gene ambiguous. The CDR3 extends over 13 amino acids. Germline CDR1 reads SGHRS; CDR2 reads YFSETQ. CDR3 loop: CAGSLVVNTEAFF. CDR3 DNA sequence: TGCGCCGGCAGCTTGGTTGTGAACACTGAAGCTTTCTTT.

The CDR3 DNA reads TGCAGCGTTGAGGGCACAGGTCCCTCCTACAATGAGCAGTTCTTC. This gives the protein CSVEGTGPSYNEQFF. The J gene is TRBJ2-1, the V gene TRBV29-1; a possible D gene is TRBD1 (5 bases). The CDR3 covers 15 residues. CDR1 is SQVTM and CDR2 is ANQGSEA in the germline V gene. Between the trimmed V and J ends, which lost 3 bases and 0 bases, there was a span of 12 bases.

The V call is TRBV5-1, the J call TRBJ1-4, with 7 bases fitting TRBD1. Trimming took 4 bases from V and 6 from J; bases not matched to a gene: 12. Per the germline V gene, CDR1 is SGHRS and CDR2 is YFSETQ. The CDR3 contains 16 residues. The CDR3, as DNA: TGCGCCAGCAGCGGGGGCCAACCAGGGGGTTATGAAAAACTGTTTTTT. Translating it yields CASSGGQPGGYEKLFF. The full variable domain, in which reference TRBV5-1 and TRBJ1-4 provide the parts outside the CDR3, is KAGVTQTPRYLIKTRGQQVTLSCSPISGHRSVSWYQQTPGQGLQFLFEYFSETQRNKGNFPGRFSGRQFSNSRSEMNVSTLELGDSALYLCASSGGQPGGYEKLFFGSGTQLSVL.

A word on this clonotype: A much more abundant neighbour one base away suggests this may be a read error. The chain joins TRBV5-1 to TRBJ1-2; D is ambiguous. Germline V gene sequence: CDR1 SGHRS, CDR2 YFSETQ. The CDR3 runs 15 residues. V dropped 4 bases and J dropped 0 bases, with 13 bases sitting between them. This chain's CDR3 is CASSTEWSANYGYTF. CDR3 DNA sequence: TGCGCCAGCAGCACGGAGTGGTCAGCTAACTATGGCTACACCTTC. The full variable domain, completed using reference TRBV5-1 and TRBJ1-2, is KAGVTQTPRYLIKTRGQQVTLSCSPISGHRSVSWYQQTPGQGLQFLFEYFSETQRNKGNFPGRFSGRQFSNSRSEMNVSTLELGDSALYLCASSTEWSANYGYTFGSGTRLTVV.

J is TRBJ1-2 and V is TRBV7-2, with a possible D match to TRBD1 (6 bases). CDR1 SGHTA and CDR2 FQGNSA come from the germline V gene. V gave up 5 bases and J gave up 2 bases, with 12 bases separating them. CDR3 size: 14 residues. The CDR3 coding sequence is TGTGCCAGCAGCACCTACAGGGAAAACTATGGCTACACCTTC. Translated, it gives CASSTYRENYGYTF.

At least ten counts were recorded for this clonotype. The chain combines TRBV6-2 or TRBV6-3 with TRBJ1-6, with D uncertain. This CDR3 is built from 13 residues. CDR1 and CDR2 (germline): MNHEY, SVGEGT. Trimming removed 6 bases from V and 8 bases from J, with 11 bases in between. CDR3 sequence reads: CASRVASDSPLHF. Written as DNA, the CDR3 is TGTGCCAGCAGGGTGGCATCTGATTCACCCCTCCACTTT.

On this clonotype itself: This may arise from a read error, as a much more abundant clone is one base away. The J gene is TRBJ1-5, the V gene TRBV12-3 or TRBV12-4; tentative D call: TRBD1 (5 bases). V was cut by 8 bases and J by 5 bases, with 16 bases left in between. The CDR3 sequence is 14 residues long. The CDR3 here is CASAGAGRDQPQHF. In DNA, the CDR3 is TGTGCCAGCGCTGGGGCGGGGAGAGATCAGCCCCAGCATTTT.

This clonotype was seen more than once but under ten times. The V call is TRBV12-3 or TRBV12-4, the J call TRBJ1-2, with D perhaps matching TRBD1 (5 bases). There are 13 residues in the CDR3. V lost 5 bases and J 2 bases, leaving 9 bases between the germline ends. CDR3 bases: TGTGCCAGCAGTGGACCAGGGAACTATGGCTACACCTTC. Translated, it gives CASSGPGNYGYTF.

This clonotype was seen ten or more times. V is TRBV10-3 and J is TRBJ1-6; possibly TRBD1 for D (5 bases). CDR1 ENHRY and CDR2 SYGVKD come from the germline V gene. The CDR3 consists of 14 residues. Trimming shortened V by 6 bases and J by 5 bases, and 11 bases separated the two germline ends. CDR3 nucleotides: TGTGCCATCAGGGGTGACAGCGATAATTCACCCCTCCACTTT. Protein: CAIRGDSDNSPLHF.

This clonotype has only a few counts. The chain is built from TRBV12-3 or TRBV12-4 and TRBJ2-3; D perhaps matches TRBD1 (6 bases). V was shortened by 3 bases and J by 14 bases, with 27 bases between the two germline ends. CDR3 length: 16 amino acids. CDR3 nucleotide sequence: TGTGCCAGCAGTTTGCAGGGGAATTCGAACACCGGGGAGCTGTATTTT. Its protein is CASSLQGNSNTGELYF.

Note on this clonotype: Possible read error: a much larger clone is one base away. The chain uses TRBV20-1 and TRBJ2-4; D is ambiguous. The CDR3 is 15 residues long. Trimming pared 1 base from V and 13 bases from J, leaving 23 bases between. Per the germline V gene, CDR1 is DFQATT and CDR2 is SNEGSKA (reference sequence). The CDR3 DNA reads TGCAGTGCTAGAGGTGATGGGCGACCTGAAGAGGCCCAGTACTTC. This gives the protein CSARGDGRPEEAQYF.

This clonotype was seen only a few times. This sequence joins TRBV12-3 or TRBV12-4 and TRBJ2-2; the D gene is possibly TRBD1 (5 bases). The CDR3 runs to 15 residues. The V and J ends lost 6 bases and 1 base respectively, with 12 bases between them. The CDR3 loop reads CASSPHRGNTGELFF. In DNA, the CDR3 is TGTGCCAGCAGCCCGCATAGGGGGAACACCGGGGAGCTGTTTTTT.

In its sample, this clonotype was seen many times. This CDR3 reads CASRLQGGTEAFF. The CDR3 DNA reads as TGTGCCAGCAGGCTACAGGGGGGCACTGAAGCTTTCTTT. This chain connects TRBV7-2 to TRBJ1-1, with 8 bases that match TRBD1. J gave up 4 bases and V 6 bases, and 4 bases lay outside the gene matches. The CDR3 runs 13 residues. CDR1 is SGHTA and CDR2 is FQGNSA in the germline V gene.

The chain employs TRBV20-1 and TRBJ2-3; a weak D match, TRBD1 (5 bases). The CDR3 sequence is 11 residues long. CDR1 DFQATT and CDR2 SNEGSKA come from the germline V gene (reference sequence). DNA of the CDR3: TGCAGCGCCGCCAAGGGGGATACGCAGTATTTT. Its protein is CSAAKGDTQYF.

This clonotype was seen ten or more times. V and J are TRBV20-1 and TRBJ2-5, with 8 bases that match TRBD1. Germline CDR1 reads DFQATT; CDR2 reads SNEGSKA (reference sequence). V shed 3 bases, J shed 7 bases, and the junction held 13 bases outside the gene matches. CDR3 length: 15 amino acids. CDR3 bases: TGCAGTGCTAGCCCCTCGCAGGGGGCGCAGGGGACCCAGTACTTC. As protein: CSASPSQGAQGTQYF.

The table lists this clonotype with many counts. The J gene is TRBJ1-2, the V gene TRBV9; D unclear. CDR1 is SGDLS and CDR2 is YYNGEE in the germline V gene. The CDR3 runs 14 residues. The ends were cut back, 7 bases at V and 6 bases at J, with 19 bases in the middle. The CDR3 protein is CASAPPGTLNGYTF. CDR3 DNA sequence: TGTGCCAGCGCCCCCCCCGGCACCTTAAATGGCTACACCTTC.